A single sample gave rise to the 6 T cell receptor beta chains below, sequenced in a study of shared clonotypes between healthy human individuals (dated by TCRdb to about 2020). Receptors were amplified or captured by the immunoSEQ multiplex PCR assay. TCRdb's version of the immuneACCESS table is confined to in-frame rearrangements and falls short of the full clone set. An unresolved V gene accounts for under half of the shortfall where checked; the remainder is of unknown origin. The sample table lists 2 million to 2.5 million clones, 93% of them with a count of one. The top ten hold under 0.45% of the sample. Sequencing was carried out using naive CD4+ T cells from PBMCs. What this sample's cell subset or site label stands for: CD45RA+ positively selected. These receptors were obtained from a young man in good health. Some clones in this sample may be carry-over from other donors' samples.

The chain combines TRBV28 with TRBJ1-1; 7 bases agree with TRBD1. Germline CDR1 reads MDHEN; CDR2 reads SYDVKM. With 11 bases clipped from V and 1 base from J, the junction kept 10 bases outside the gene matches. This CDR3 is 14 amino acids long. The CDR3 is CAHRTGPSNTEAFF. The CDR3 nucleotides are TGTGCCCATAGGACAGGTCCCTCGAACACTGAAGCTTTCTTT. The variable domain in full, completed from reference TRBV28 and TRBJ1-1, reads DVKVTQSSRYLVKRTGEKVFLECVQDMDHENMFWYRQDPGLGLRLIYFSYDVKMKEKGDIPEGYSVSREKKERFSLILESASTNQTSMYLCAHRTGPSNTEAFFGQGTRLTVV.

This rearrangement joins TRBV5-1 to TRBJ2-5, with D uncertain. Germline lookup yields CDR1 SGHRS and CDR2 YFSETQ. Trimming took off 0 bases at V and 8 bases at J, with 14 bases between the two ends. CDR3 length: 14 residues. In nucleotides, the CDR3 is TGCGCCAGCAGCTTGGCCCCGCAGAGAGAAACCCAGTACTTC. This sequence encodes CASSLAPQRETQYF.

This chain connects TRBV11-2 to TRBJ1-2; D is uncertain. CDR1 and CDR2 from the germline V gene are SGHAT and FQNNGV. CDR3 length: 15 amino acids. The germline V and J ends were trimmed by 5 bases and 3 bases, with 16 bases remaining between them. This CDR3 is CASSLVGGGDYGYTF. CDR3 DNA sequence: TGTGCCAGCAGCCTAGTCGGAGGTGGGGACTATGGCTACACCTTC.

This clone occurred once. The chain has TRBV28 and TRBJ2-2; 7 bases align to TRBD1. Germline CDR1 and CDR2: MDHEN and SYDVKM. V shed 6 bases and J 7 bases; nucleotides not matched to a gene: 5. The CDR3 has 13 residues. CDR3 protein: CASRGQHVGELFF. The CDR3 region has the DNA TGTGCCAGCAGGGGACAGCACGTCGGGGAGCTGTTTTTT.

The rearrangement links TRBV2 to TRBJ1-5; D is unclear. The CDR3 contains 14 residues. Germline V gene data show CDR1 as SNHLY and CDR2 as FYNNEI. V lost 4 bases to trimming and J lost 7 bases, with 14 bases between them. In DNA form, the CDR3 reads TGTGCCAGCAGTGTAGAGGGTGGGGAACAGCCCCAGCATTTT. Encoded protein: CASSVEGGEQPQHF.

The chain combines TRBV25-1 with TRBJ2-4; 10 positions agree with TRBD1. This CDR3 region has 15 residues. Germline CDR1 and CDR2: MGHDK and SYGVNS. Trimming took 0 bases from V and 7 from J; bases not matched to a gene: 3. The CDR3 coding sequence is TGTGCCAGCAGTGAATATCAGGGACAGGGGAACATTCAGTACTTC. It translates to CASSEYQGQGNIQYF.